This T cell receptor beta chain is from a study of beta chain features in type 1 diabetes. Study as a whole: Patients did not differ from healthy donors in age, gender or cell yield. Points from the study as a whole: TCRB CDR3s from Type 1 diabetes patients were moderately but significantly shorter in all four CD4+ subsets. TCRB repertoires of naive, central memory and Treg cells appeared more similar among patients than among healthy donors.

Per germline, CDR1 SGDLS and CDR2 YYNGEE. This CDR3 comprises 16 residues. The ends lost 7 bases at V and 5 bases at J; junction bases unmatched: 6. Sequenced material consisted of expressed TCRB transcripts (all of the isolated RNA was reverse transcribed). Sequencing was performed with immunoSEQ multiplex PCR; in TCRdb, only in-frame clones are kept and a portion is missing. The top ten clones hold 1% of a sample with some 270,000 clones, 7% to 9% of them seen once. Details on this clone: Its antigen is undetermined.

This sequence originates from a woman aged 18-35 years in good health. The sample taken for sequencing was central memory CD4+ T cells from blood. The rearrangement uses TRBV9 and TRBJ2-2, with 15 nucleotides matching TRBD2. CDR3 sequence reads: CASGTSGRQGTGELFF. In nucleotides, the CDR3 is TGTGCCAGCGGGACTAGCGGGAGGCAGGGAACCGGGGAGCTGTTTTTT.